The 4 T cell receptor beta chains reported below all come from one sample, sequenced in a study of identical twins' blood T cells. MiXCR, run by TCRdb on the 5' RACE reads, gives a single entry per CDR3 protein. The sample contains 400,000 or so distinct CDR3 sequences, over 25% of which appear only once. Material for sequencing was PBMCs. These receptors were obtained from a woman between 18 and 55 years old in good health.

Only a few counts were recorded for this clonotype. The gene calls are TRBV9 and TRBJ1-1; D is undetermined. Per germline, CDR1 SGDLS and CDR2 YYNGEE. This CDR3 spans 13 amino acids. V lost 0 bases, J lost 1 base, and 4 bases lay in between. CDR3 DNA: TGTGCCAGCAGCGTAGACGAGAACACTGAAGCTTTCTTT. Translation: CASSVDENTEAFF.

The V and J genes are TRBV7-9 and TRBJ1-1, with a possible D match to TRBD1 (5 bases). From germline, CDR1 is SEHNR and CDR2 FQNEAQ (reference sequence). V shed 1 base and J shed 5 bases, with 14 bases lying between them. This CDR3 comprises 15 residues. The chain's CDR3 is CASSLGGNSRTEAFF. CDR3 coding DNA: TGTGCCAGCAGCTTAGGGGGGAATAGCCGGACTGAAGCTTTCTTT.

The chain's CDR3 is CASSLRGVGAKNIQYF. The CDR3 region has the DNA TGTGCCAGCAGCCTAAGGGGTGTCGGTGCCAAAAACATTCAGTACTTC. The J gene is TRBJ2-4, the V gene TRBV6-5, with a weak D call TRBD1 (5 bases). V dropped 6 bases and J dropped 1 base, with 16 bases sitting between them. The germline V gene encodes CDR1 MNHEY and CDR2 SVGAGI. The CDR3 loop spans 16 amino acids.

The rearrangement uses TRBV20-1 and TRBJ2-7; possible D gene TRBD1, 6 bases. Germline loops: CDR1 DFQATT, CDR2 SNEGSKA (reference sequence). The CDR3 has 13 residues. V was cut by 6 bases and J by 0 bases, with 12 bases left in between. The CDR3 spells CSAATGPSYEQYF. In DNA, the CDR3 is TGCAGTGCCGCGACAGGACCCTCCTACGAGCAGTACTTC.